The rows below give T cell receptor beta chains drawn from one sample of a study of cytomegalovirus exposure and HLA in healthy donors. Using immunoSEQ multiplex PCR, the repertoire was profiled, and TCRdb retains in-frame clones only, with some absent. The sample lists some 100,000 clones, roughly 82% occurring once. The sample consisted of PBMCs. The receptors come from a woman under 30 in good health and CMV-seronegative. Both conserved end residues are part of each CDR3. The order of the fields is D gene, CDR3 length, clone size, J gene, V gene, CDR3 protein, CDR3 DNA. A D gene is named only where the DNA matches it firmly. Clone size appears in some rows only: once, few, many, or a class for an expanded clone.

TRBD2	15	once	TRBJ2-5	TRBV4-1	CASSQDYTSGVPQYF	TGCGCCAGCAGCCAAGATTACACTAGCGGAGTCCCCCAGTACTTC
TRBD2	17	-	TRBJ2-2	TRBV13	CASSSPGLAVNTGELFF	TGTGCCAGCAGCTCACCGGGACTAGCGGTAAACACCGGGGAGCTGTTTTTT
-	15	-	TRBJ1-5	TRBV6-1	CASSLDSGGNQPQHF	TGTGCCAGCAGTCTCGACAGTGGCGGCAATCAGCCCCAGCATTTT
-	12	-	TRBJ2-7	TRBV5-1	CASSLPGYEQYF	TGCGCCAGCAGCCTACCAGGCTACGAGCAGTACTTC
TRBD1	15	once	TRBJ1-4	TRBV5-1	CASSLTRGPDEKLFF	TGCGCCAGCAGCTTGACCAGGGGGCCGGACGAAAAACTGTTTTTT
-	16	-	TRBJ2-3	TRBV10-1	CASSSPLPRSTDTQYF	TGCGCCAGCAGTTCCCCTCTCCCGCGGAGCACAGATACGCAGTATTTT
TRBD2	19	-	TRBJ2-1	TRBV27	CASSYGWGSTSGRDNEQFF	TGTGCCAGCAGTTATGGTTGGGGGTCAACTAGCGGGAGGGACAATGAGCAGTTCTTC
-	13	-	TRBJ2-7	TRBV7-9	CASSSSVSYEQYF	TGTGCCAGCAGCTCTAGCGTCTCCTACGAGCAGTACTTC
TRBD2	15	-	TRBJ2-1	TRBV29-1	CSVTSGGAAYNEQFF	TGCAGCGTTACTAGCGGGGGGGCAGCCTACAATGAGCAGTTCTTC
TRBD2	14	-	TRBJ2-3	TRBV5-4	CASTTGTSADTQYF	TGTGCCAGCACCACCGGGACTAGCGCCGATACGCAGTATTTT
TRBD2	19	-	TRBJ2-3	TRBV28	CASSLELAESRVATDTQYF	TGTGCCAGCAGTTTAGAACTAGCGGAAAGCAGGGTCGCGACAGATACGCAGTATTTT
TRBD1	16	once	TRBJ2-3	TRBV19	CASSIPGQGITDTQYF	TGTGCCAGTAGTATCCCCGGACAGGGTATCACAGATACGCAGTATTTT
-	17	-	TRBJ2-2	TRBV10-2	CASSESREVANTGELFF	TGCGCCAGCAGTGAAAGCAGGGAGGTCGCGAACACCGGGGAGCTGTTTTTT
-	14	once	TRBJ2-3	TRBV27	CASRSPGSTDTQYF	TGTGCCAGCCGTTCACCGGGGAGCACAGATACGCAGTATTTT
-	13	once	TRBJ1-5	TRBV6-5	CASTRGSYQPQHF	TGTGCCAGCACCAGGGGCAGCTATCAGCCCCAGCATTTT
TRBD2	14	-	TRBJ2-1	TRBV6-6	CASNSGGTYNEQFF	TGTGCCAGCAACAGCGGGGGGACCTACAATGAGCAGTTCTTC
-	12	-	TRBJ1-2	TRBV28	CASRARTYGYTF	TGTGCCAGCAGGGCCCGGACATATGGCTACACCTTC
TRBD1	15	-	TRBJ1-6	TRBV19	CASSLRTGGYSPLHF	TGTGCCAGTAGTCTCCGGACAGGGGGCTATTCACCCCTCCACTTT
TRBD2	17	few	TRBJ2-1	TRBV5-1	CASSSGTSGSSGNEQFF	TGCGCCAGCAGCTCCGGGACTAGCGGGAGTTCCGGGAATGAGCAGTTCTTC
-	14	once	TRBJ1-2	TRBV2	CASSDYFRGARYTF	TGTGCCAGCAGTGACTATTTTCGGGGAGCGCGCTACACCTTC
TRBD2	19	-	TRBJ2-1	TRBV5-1	CASSSTTPGLAGAGNEQFF	TGCGCCAGCAGCTCTACGACGCCGGGACTAGCGGGGGCGGGAAATGAGCAGTTCTTC
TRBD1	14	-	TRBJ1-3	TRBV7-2	CASSLAGGGNTIYF	TGTGCCAGCAGCTTAGCAGGGGGCGGAAACACCATATATTTT
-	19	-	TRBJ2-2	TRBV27	CASSLMGPRTYANAGELFF	TGTGCCAGCAGTTTAATGGGTCCAAGGACATACGCGAACGCCGGGGAGCTGTTTTTT
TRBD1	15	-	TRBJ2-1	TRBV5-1	CASSLGQGARNEQFF	TGCGCCAGCAGCCTAGGACAGGGGGCGCGGAATGAGCAGTTCTTC
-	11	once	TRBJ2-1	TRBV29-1	CSVDTYNEQFF	TGCAGCGTGGACACCTACAATGAGCAGTTCTTC
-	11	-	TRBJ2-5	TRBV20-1	CSAALRETQYF	TGCAGTGCTGCCCTTCGGGAGACCCAGTACTTC
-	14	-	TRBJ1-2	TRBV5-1	CASRLSGDLYGYTF	TGCGCCAGCCGGTTGTCAGGGGACCTCTATGGCTACACCTTC
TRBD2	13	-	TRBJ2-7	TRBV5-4	CASSSLAGVEQYF	TGTGCCAGCAGCTCCCTAGCGGGAGTCGAGCAGTACTTC
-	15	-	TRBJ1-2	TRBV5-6	CASSLVDVPRVGYTF	TGTGCCAGCAGCTTGGTTGACGTCCCCCGGGTTGGCTACACCTTC
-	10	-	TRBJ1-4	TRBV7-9	CASSSEKLFF	TGTGCCAGCAGCTCAGAAAAACTGTTTTTT
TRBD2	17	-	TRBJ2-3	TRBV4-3	CASSQELAGGSTDTQYF	TGCGCCAGCAGCCAGGAACTAGCGGGGGGGAGCACAGATACGCAGTATTTT
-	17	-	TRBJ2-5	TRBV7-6	CASSLLSGGAAQETQYF	TGTGCCAGCAGCCTTTTAAGTGGGGGGGCCGCACAAGAGACCCAGTACTTC